This T cell receptor beta chain was profiled in a study of blood T cell repertoires in COVID-19. Study-wide context: Samples representing acute and convalescent COVID-19 were sourced from the United States, Italy and Spain.

Germline V CDR1 and CDR2: MNHEY, SMNVEV (reference sequence). This CDR3 is 12 amino acids long. V was trimmed by 5 bases and J by 9 bases, leaving 14 bases between them. The data were produced by immunoSEQ multiplex PCR, yet TCRdb's version contains in-frame clones alone and is incomplete. The table records fewer than 150,000 clones, 85% of them present only once. Sequences were obtained from peripheral blood. This chain links TRBV27 with TRBJ2-7; possibly TRBD1 for D (5 bases). This TCR derives from a man aged 50 or older with acute or convalescent COVID-19. CDR3 loop: CASSPWGGRQYF. The DNA of the CDR3 is TGTGCCAGCAGTCCGTGGGGCGGTAGGCAGTACTTC.